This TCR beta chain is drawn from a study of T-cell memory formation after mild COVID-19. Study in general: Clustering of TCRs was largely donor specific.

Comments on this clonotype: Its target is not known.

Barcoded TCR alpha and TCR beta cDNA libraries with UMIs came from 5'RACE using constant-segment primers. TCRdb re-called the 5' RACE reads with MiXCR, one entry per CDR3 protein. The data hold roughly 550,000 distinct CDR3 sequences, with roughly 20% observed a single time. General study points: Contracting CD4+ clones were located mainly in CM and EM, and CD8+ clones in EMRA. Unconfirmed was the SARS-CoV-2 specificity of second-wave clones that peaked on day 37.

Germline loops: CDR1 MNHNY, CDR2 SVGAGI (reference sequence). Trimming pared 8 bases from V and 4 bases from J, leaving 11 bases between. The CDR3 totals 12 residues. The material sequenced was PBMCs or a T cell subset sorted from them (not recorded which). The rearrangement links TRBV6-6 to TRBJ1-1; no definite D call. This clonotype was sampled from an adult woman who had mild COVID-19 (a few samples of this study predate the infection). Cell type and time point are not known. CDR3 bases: TGTGCCAGCTCAGCGTTGAGCACTGAAGCTTTCTTT. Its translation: CASSALSTEAFF.